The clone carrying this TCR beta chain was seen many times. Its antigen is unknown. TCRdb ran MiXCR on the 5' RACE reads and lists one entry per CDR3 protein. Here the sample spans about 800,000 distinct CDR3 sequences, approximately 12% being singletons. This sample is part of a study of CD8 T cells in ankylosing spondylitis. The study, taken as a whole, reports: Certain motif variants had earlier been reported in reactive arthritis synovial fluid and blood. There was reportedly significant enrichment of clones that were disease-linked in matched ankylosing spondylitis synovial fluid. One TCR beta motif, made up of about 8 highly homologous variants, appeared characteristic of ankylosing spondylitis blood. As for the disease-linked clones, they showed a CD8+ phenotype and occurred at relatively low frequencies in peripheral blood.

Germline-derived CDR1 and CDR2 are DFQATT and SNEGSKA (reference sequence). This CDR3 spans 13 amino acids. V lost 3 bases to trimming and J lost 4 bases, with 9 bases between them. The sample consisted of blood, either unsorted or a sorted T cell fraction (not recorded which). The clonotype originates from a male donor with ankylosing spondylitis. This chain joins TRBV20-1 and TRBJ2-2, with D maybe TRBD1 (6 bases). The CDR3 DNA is TGCAGTGCTAGGGCAGGGGCCACCGGGGAGCTGTTTTTT. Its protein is CSARAGATGELFF.